This T cell receptor beta chain was identified during a study of cytomegalovirus exposure and HLA in healthy donors. Whole-study context: Ancestry clustering placed 81% of approximately 370 genotyped donors in the Caucasian-associated cluster.

This clone was picked up a small number of times. Its cognate antigen is unknown. Study-wide results and limits: Cytomegalovirus-associated status was assigned to 150 to 200 TCR beta chains. In an earlier analysis, productive rearrangement rates for most beta V segments clustered near 87% or 30%.

The PCR employed 60 Vbeta primers together with 13 Jbeta primers. Data came from immunoSEQ multiplex PCR; TCRdb stores just in-frame clones and leaves some out. The sample shows around 120,000 clones, 9% to 10% of them seen only once. The specimen was PBMCs. This sequence was found in a man between 25 and 39 years old in good health and CMV-seronegative.

CDR3 DNA: TGTGCCAGCAGCTTGGCCGGACAGGGGGCTCACGAGCAGTACTTC. Its translation is CASSLAGQGAHEQYF. The chain links TRBV5-6 to TRBJ2-7; 11 positions agree with TRBD1. Germline trimming cut 0 bases from V and 5 bases from J; bases unmatched to any gene: 4. Germline V gene lookup returns CDR1 SGHDT and CDR2 YYEEEE. The length of the CDR3 is 15 residues.